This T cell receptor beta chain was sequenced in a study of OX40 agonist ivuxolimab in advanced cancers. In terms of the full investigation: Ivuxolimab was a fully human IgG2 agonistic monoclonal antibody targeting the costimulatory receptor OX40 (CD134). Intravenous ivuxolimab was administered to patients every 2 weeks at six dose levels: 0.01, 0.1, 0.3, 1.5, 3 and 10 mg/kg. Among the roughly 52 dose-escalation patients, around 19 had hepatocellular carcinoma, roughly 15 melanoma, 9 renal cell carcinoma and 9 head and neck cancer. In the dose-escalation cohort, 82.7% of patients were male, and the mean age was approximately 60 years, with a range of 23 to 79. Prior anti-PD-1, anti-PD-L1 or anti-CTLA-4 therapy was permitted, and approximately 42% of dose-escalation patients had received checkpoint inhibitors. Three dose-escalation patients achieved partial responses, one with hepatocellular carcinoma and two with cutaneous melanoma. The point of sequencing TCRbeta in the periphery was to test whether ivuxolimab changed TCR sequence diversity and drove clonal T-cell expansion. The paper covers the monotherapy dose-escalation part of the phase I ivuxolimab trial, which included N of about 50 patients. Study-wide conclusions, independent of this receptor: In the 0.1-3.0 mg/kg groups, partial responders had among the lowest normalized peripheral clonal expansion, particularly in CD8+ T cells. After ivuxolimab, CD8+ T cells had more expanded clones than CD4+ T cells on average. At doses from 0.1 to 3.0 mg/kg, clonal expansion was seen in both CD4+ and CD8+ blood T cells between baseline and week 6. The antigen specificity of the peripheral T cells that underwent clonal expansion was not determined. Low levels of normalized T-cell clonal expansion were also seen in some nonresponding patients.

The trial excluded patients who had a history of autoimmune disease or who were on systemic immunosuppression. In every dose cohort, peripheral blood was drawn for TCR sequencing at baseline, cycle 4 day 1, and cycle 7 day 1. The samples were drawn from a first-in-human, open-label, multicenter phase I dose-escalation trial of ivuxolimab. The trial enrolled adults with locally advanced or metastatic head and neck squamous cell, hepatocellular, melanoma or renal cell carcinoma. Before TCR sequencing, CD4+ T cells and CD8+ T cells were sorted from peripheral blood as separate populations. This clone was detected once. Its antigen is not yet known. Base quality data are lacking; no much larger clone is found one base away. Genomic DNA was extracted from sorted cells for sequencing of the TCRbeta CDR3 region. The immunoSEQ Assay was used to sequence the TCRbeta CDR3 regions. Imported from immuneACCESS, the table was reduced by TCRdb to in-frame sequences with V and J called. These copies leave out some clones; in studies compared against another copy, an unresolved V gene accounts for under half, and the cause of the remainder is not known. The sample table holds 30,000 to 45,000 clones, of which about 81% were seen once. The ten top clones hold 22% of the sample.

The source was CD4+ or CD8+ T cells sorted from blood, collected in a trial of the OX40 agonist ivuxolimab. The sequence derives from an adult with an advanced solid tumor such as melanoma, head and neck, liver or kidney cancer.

The encoded CDR3 is CAAGARNFYNEQFF. Read as DNA, the sequence is TGTGCCGCGGGGGCGAGGAATTTTTACAATGAGCAGTTCTTC. The rearrangement joined TRBV10-3 to TRBJ2-1; TRBD2 might be the D gene, on 7 matching bases. The germline V gene supplies CDR1 ENHRY and CDR2 SYGVKD. V drops 11 bases and J drops 4 bases, leaving 18 bases in between. The CDR3 spans 14 residues, from the cysteine through the phenylalanine. Only the CDR3 part of the read is kept: 42 bases, read in frame from the first base.